This paragraph covers one T cell receptor (beta chain) sequence. This record belongs to a study of blood T cell repertoires in COVID-19. Across the whole study: Sources were T cells, B-cell-depleted T cells, or PBMCs; the material itself was cDNA or gDNA.

Authors' data handling: Amplifying reference gene primers gave estimates of nucleated cell counts. This table comes from immunoSEQ multiplex PCR, and its TCRdb copy is limited to in-frame clones, with some not included. Clone size and V and J calls were adopted from that table, with D and trimming inferred from the DNA. This table holds over 70,000 clones, around 88% found once. The CDR3 sequence is 10 residues long. Germline V gene data show CDR1 as SQVTM and CDR2 as ANQGSEA. Trimming removed 6 bases from V and 8 bases from J, with 10 bases in between. The J gene is TRBJ1-1, the V gene TRBV29-1; a possible D gene is TRBD1 (6 bases). The sample comprised peripheral blood. The source of this sequence is a woman of 80 years or more with acute or convalescent COVID-19. CDR3 DNA sequence: TGCAGCGTGTCAGACAGGGAAGCTTTCTTT. Translation gives CSVSDREAFF.